A selection of T cell receptor beta chains follows, all from one sample in a study of blood T cell repertoires in COVID-19. The repertoire was sequenced with immunoSEQ multiplex PCR; TCRdb's copy has only in-frame clones and lacks some. The sample contains around 140,000 clones, 70% to 90% of which appear only once. Specimen: peripheral blood. The receptor set was obtained from a woman in her sixties with acute or convalescent COVID-19. Each CDR3 is given with its conserved first and last residue. Fields, in order: D gene, clone size, J gene, V gene, CDR3 protein, CDR3 DNA. D genes are given only for firm matches. Clone size is stated in some rows and not others, as once, few, many or a class when expanded.

>-|-|TRBJ1-5|TRBV6-5
CASNQASGNQPQHF
TGTGCCAGCAACCAAGCCTCCGGGAATCAGCCCCAGCATTTT
>-|-|TRBJ1-2|TRBV7-8
CASSLVGSQGDYGYTF
TGTGCCAGCAGCTTAGTTGGGTCGCAGGGTGACTATGGCTACACCTTC
>-|-|TRBJ1-1|TRBV7-8
CASSLVQGTGAEAFF
TGTGCCAGCAGCTTAGTCCAGGGAACTGGGGCTGAAGCTTTCTTT
>-|-|TRBJ2-7|TRBV19
CASSIQGLSSYEQYF
TGTGCCAGTAGTATACAGGGACTTAGCTCCTACGAGCAGTACTTC
>-|-|TRBJ1-6|TRBV13
CASSLGQVNSPLHF
TGTGCCAGCAGCTTGGGGCAGGTTAATTCACCCCTCCACTTT
>TRBD1|-|TRBJ1-5|TRBV19
CASNTGAPGEPQHF
TGTGCCAGTAATACAGGGGCTCCGGGTGAGCCCCAGCATTTT
>TRBD1|-|TRBJ1-6|TRBV4-1
CASSQEGTGGRSLHF
TGCGCCAGCAGCCAAGAGGGAACAGGGGGGAGGTCCCTCCACTTT
>-|-|TRBJ1-1|TRBV7-7
CASSLGENTEAFF
TGTGCTAGCAGCTTAGGAGAGAACACTGAAGCTTTCTTT
>TRBD2|-|TRBJ2-3|TRBV5-1
CASSLSSRPAGDSNTQYF
TGCGCCAGCAGCTTGTCTAGTCGCCCAGCGGGGGATTCGAATACGCAGTATTTT
>TRBD1|-|TRBJ1-1|TRBV19
CASSLYGTGMNTEAFF
TGTGCCAGTAGTCTCTACGGGACAGGGATGAACACTGAAGCTTTCTTT
>TRBD1|-|TRBJ2-7|TRBV3-1/TRBV3-2
CASSQGWTGITYEQYF
TGTGCCAGCAGCCAAGGTTGGACAGGGATAACCTACGAGCAGTACTTC
>-|-|TRBJ1-5|TRBV5-1
CASSVTGNQPQHF
TGCGCCAGCAGCGTGACAGGCAATCAGCCCCAGCATTTT
>-|-|TRBJ1-5|TRBV28
CASSLGGGNQPQHF
TGTGCCAGCAGTTTAGGGGGGGGCAATCAGCCCCAGCATTTT
>-|-|TRBJ2-1|TRBV4-3
CASSPTGRGYNEQFF
TGCGCCAGCAGCCCCACAGGGAGGGGGTACAATGAGCAGTTCTTC
>-|-|TRBJ1-6|TRBV2
CAGVFIANSPLHF
TGTGCCGGAGTCTTTATAGCGAATTCACCCCTCCACTTT
>TRBD1|-|TRBJ1-1|TRBV5-6
CASSPKGQMNTEAFF
TGTGCCAGCAGCCCGAAGGGACAGATGAACACTGAAGCTTTCTTT
>TRBD1|-|TRBJ2-1|TRBV24-1
CATSDAIGTGNEQFF
TGTGCCACCAGTGATGCCATCGGGACAGGGAATGAGCAGTTCTTC
>-|-|TRBJ1-1|TRBV28
CASSPRGFLSEAFF
TGTGCCAGCAGCCCCCGGGGATTTCTCAGTGAAGCTTTCTTT
>-|-|TRBJ2-3|TRBV7-9
CASSSGRTPTDTQYF
TGTGCCAGCAGCTCAGGCAGGACTCCCACAGATACGCAGTATTTT
>TRBD1|-|TRBJ1-6|TRBV20-1
CSARGTGYPF
TGCAGTGCTAGAGGGACAGGGTATCCGTTT
>TRBD1|-|TRBJ1-1|TRBV10-3
CAISESTGTWEAFF
TGTGCCATCAGTGAGTCGACAGGGACATGGGAAGCTTTCTTT
>-|-|TRBJ1-5|TRBV27
CASSFGQTSNQPQHF
TGTGCCAGCAGTTTTGGACAAACCAGCAATCAGCCCCAGCATTTT
>TRBD2|-|TRBJ2-7|TRBV5-4
CASSLGLAGEDEQYF
TGTGCCAGCAGCCTCGGACTAGCGGGGGAGGACGAGCAGTACTTC
>-|-|TRBJ1-2|TRBV28
CASSGLPPVFGGAYYGYTF
TGTGCCAGCAGTGGATTACCCCCAGTCTTCGGCGGGGCCTACTATGGCTACACCTTC
>-|-|TRBJ2-3|TRBV4-2
CASSQSFTDTQYF
TGTGCCAGCAGCCAATCTTTCACAGATACGCAGTATTTT
>-|-|TRBJ1-1|TRBV30
CAWSESDFMNTEAFF
TGTGCCTGGAGTGAGTCAGACTTCATGAACACTGAAGCTTTCTTT
>-|-|TRBJ1-1|TRBV30
CAWTRGTEAFF
TGTGCCTGGACCCGGGGGACTGAAGCTTTCTTT
>-|few|TRBJ1-1|TRBV30
CAWSASGGTEAFF
TGTGCCTGGAGCGCCTCGGGGGGAACTGAAGCTTTCTTT
>TRBD1|once|TRBJ1-5|TRBV2
CASSKTGEYQPQHF
TGTGCCAGCAGTAAGACAGGGGAGTATCAGCCCCAGCATTTT
>-|-|TRBJ1-2|TRBV29-1
CSVATSVTGEGYTF
TGCAGCGTTGCGACCTCCGTGACGGGGGAGGGCTACACCTTC
>-|few|TRBJ1-2|TRBV5-6
CASSYVEVEQPPLDF
TGTGCCAGCAGCTATGTGGAGGTGGAACAGCCGCCTTTGGACTTC
>-|-|TRBJ1-6|TRBV2
CASSVDSSPLHF
TGTGCCAGCAGTGTCGACAGTTCACCCCTCCACTTT
>-|-|TRBJ2-5|TRBV15
CATSIPGDLRETQYF
TGTGCCACCAGCATACCAGGGGATTTACGAGAGACCCAGTACTTC
>TRBD1|-|TRBJ2-7|TRBV2
CASNAGQGSYEQYF
TGTGCCAGCAATGCGGGACAGGGCTCCTACGAGCAGTACTTC
>-|-|TRBJ2-1|TRBV5-4
CASSSWGHSSYNEQFF
TGTGCCAGCAGCTCGTGGGGCCACAGCTCCTACAATGAGCAGTTCTTC
>-|-|TRBJ1-6|TRBV5-4
CASSFHREPLHF
TGTGCCAGCAGCTTTCACAGGGAACCCCTCCACTTT
>TRBD1|-|TRBJ2-5|TRBV2
CASSARKQGAKTQYF
TGTGCCAGCAGTGCACGAAAACAGGGGGCCAAGACCCAGTACTTC
>TRBD1|-|TRBJ1-1|TRBV2
CASSVPFRDRVSPNTEAFF
TGTGCCAGCAGTGTACCTTTCCGGGACAGGGTTTCCCCGAACACTGAAGCTTTCTTT
>-|-|TRBJ2-4|TRBV28
CASSLRVNIQYF
TGTGCCAGCAGTCTCAGGGTAAACATTCAGTACTTC
>TRBD1|-|TRBJ2-1|TRBV28
CASSSQGAGYNEQFF
TGTGCCAGCAGTTCACAGGGGGCGGGTTACAATGAGCAGTTCTTC
>TRBD2|-|TRBJ2-5|TRBV3-1/TRBV3-2
CASSQDVGLAGGFLYQETQYF
TGTGCCAGCAGCCAAGATGTGGGGCTAGCGGGGGGGTTCCTGTACCAAGAGACCCAGTACTTC
>TRBD2|-|TRBJ2-3|TRBV6-6
CASASGGSTDTQYF
TGTGCCAGTGCTAGCGGGGGTAGCACAGATACGCAGTATTTT
>-|once|TRBJ2-2|TRBV5-4
CASNPKVSGTGELFF
TGTGCCAGCAACCCTAAAGTATCAGGGACCGGGGAGCTGTTTTTT
>TRBD1|-|TRBJ1-2|TRBV5-1
CASSFGQEPNYGYTF
TGCGCCAGCAGCTTCGGACAGGAACCCAACTATGGCTACACCTTC
>TRBD1|once|TRBJ2-7|TRBV7-9
CASSPGQGLGEQYF
TGTGCCAGCAGCCCGGGACAGGGATTAGGCGAGCAGTACTTC
>TRBD1|few|TRBJ1-1|TRBV5-1
CASSALTGDTEAFF
TGCGCCAGCAGCGCGCTGACAGGGGACACTGAAGCTTTCTTT
>-|-|TRBJ1-5|TRBV6-2/TRBV6-3
CASSYSPASQHF
TGTGCCAGCAGTTACTCACCCGCCAGCCAGCATTTT
>TRBD2|-|TRBJ2-1|TRBV4-2
CASSQEVWEGDNEQFF
TGTGCCAGCAGCCAAGAGGTGTGGGAGGGAGACAATGAGCAGTTCTTC
>TRBD1|-|TRBJ2-4|TRBV14
CASSFGWTGDVGIQYF
TGTGCCAGCAGCTTCGGGTGGACAGGGGACGTTGGCATTCAGTACTTC
>-|-|TRBJ2-2|TRBV5-1
CASSRDTNTGELFF
TGCGCCAGCAGTCGGGACACTAACACCGGGGAGCTGTTTTTT
>-|-|TRBJ1-1|TRBV29-1
CSVRTPMNTEAFF
TGCAGCGTTCGGACACCTATGAACACTGAAGCTTTCTTT
>-|-|TRBJ1-2|TRBV5-5
CASNNPGGELNGYTF
TGTGCCAGCAATAATCCCGGGGGGGAGTTAAATGGCTACACCTTC
>TRBD1|-|TRBJ2-7|TRBV7-9
CASSTPGQGHEQYF
TGTGCCAGCAGCACTCCCGGACAGGGACACGAGCAGTACTTC
>-|once|TRBJ1-1|TRBV19
CASISARVNTEAFF
TGTGCCAGTATAAGCGCCAGGGTGAACACTGAAGCTTTCTTT
>-|-|TRBJ2-5|TRBV7-3
CASSTPDSQETQYF
TGTGCCAGCAGCACCCCGGACAGCCAAGAGACCCAGTACTTC